A selection of T cell receptor beta chains follows, all from one sample in a study of T cells in Graves' hyperthyroidism and ophthalmopathy. Via MiXCR, TCRdb re-called the multiplex PCR reads, giving one row per CDR3 protein. The repertoire holds some 550,000 distinct CDR3 sequences, with 20% to 25% as singletons. Sequenced: blood. The receptors originated from a man aged 18 to 29 with Graves' hyperthyroidism. Each CDR3 is given with its conserved first and last residue. Fields, in order: J gene, clone size, V gene, D gene, CDR3 protein, CDR3 DNA. D genes are given only for firm matches. Only some rows state a clone size, as once, few, many or a class for expanded clones.

TRBJ2-2 . TRBV5-6 TRBD1 CASRRTGAAGELFF TGTGCCAGCAGACGGACAGGGGCTGCCGGGGAGCTGTTTTTT
TRBJ1-5 . TRBV4-1 . CASSQVLRGARGQPQHF TGCGCCAGCAGCCAAGTATTGAGGGGCGCACGGGGTCAGCCCCAGCATTTT
TRBJ1-6 many TRBV2 . CASTRSPLFNSPLHF TGTGCCAGCACCCGGAGCCCCCTATTCAATTCACCCCTCCACTTT
TRBJ1-5 few TRBV12-3/TRBV12-4 . CASSFDPFLRTSNQPQHF TGTGCCAGCAGTTTTGACCCTTTCCTAAGGACCTCGAATCAGCCCCAGCATTTT
TRBJ1-1 . TRBV29-1 TRBD1 CSVDWTGGAAGDTEAFF TGCAGCGTTGATTGGACAGGGGGGGCGGCGGGGGACACTGAAGCTTTCTTT
TRBJ1-1 many TRBV28 . CASSSPGQTMNTEAFF TGTGCCAGCAGCTCTCCGGGACAAACTATGAACACTGAAGCTTTCTTT
TRBJ1-2 many TRBV20-1 . CSARDPRKVNYGYTF TGCAGTGCTAGAGATCCCCGGAAAGTTAACTATGGCTACACCTTC
TRBJ2-7 many TRBV6-1 . CAAREGGSLHEQYF TGTGCCGCTCGCGAGGGGGGCAGTCTCCACGAGCAGTACTTC
TRBJ1-5 many TRBV12-3/TRBV12-4 . CASGVGGAGQPQHF TGTGCCAGCGGCGTGGGGGGCGCGGGACAGCCCCAGCATTTT
TRBJ2-7 many TRBV20-1 . CSARVGGLDEQYF TGCAGTGCTAGAGTTGGGGGGCTGGACGAGCAGTACTTC
TRBJ2-5 many TRBV10-3 TRBD1 CAISEPGQGKETQYF TGTGCCATCAGTGAGCCGGGACAGGGTAAAGAGACCCAGTACTTC
TRBJ1-2 . TRBV4-1 . CASSQEGGNYGYTF TGCGCCAGCAGCCAAGAGGGTGGTAACTATGGCTACACCTTC
TRBJ1-2 . TRBV11-2 . CASSSVSAGAKGYGYTF TGTGCCAGCAGCTCAGTTTCCGCGGGGGCGAAGGGGTATGGCTACACCTTC
TRBJ1-2 many TRBV2 . CASSLAEYYGYTF TGTGCCAGCAGTCTGGCCGAATACTATGGCTACACCTTC
TRBJ2-5 many TRBV3-1 . CASSQVMAGRNQETQYF TGTGCCAGCAGCCAAGTGATGGCCGGGCGGAACCAAGAGACCCAGTACTTC
TRBJ2-7 many TRBV2 TRBD2 CASSEAGRASYEQYF TGTGCCAGCAGTGAAGCTGGGAGGGCCTCCTACGAGCAGTACTTC
TRBJ1-4 few TRBV12-3/TRBV12-4 . CASSLAPVANEKLFF TGTGCCAGCAGTTTAGCCCCGGTTGCTAATGAAAAACTGTTTTTT
TRBJ2-5 . TRBV24-1 . CATSDLLGQGMRETQYF TGTGCCACCAGTGATTTGCTGGGCCAGGGGATGAGAGAGACCCAGTACTTC
TRBJ2-5 . TRBV10-3 TRBD1 CAISGGQDQETQYF TGTGCCATCAGTGGAGGACAGGACCAAGAGACCCAGTACTTC
TRBJ1-2 . TRBV10-3 . CAIGTSGIYGYTF TGTGCCATCGGAACTTCAGGGATCTATGGCTACACCTTT
TRBJ2-5 many TRBV7-2 . CASSLDGHTQETQYF TGTGCCAGCAGCTTAGACGGGCACACTCAAGAGACCCAGTACTTC
TRBJ1-2 many TRBV9 TRBD1 CASSLAGTDYGYTF TGTGCCAGCAGCCTTGCCGGGACAGATTATGGCTACACCTTC
TRBJ1-5 many TRBV19 . CASSSFFRDILSQPQHF TGTGCCAGTAGTTCTTTCTTCCGGGACATCCTCAGTCAGCCCCAGCATTTT
TRBJ2-7 many TRBV28 . CASSLIGSEQYF TGTGCCAGCAGTTTGATCGGTAGCGAGCAGTACTTC
TRBJ1-2 few TRBV6-2/TRBV6-3 . CATKRGGYTF TGTGCCACCAAAAGGGGTGGCTACACCTTC
TRBJ1-2 . TRBV6-1 . CASTGQGYGYTF TGTGCCAGCACGGGGCAGGGATATGGCTACACCTTC
TRBJ2-7 . TRBV6-1 TRBD1 CASSGTGGNSGEQYF TGTGCCAGCAGTGGGACAGGGGGTAACTCGGGTGAGCAGTACTTC